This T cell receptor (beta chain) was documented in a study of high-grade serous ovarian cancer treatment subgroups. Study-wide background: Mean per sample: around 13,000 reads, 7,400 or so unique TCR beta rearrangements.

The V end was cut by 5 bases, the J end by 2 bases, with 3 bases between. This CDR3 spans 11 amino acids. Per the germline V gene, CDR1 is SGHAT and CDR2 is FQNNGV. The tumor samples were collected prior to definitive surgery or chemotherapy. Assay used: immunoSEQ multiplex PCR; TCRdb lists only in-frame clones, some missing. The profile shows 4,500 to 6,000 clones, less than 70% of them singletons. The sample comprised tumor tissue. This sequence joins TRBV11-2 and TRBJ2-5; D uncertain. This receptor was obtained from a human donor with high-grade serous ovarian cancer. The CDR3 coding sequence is TGTGCCAGCAGCGCACAAGAGACCCAGTACTTC. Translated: CASSAQETQYF.